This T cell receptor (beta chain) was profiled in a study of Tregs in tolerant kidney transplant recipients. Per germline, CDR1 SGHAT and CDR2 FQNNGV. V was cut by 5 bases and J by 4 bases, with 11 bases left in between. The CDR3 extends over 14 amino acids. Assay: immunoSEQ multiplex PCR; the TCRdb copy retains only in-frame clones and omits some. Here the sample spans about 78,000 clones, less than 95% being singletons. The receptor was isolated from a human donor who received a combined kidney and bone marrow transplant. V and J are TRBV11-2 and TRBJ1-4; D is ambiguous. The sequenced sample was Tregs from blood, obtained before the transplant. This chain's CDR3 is CASSLNTVNEKLFF. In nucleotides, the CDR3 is TGTGCCAGCAGCCTCAACACGGTTAATGAAAAACTGTTTTTT.